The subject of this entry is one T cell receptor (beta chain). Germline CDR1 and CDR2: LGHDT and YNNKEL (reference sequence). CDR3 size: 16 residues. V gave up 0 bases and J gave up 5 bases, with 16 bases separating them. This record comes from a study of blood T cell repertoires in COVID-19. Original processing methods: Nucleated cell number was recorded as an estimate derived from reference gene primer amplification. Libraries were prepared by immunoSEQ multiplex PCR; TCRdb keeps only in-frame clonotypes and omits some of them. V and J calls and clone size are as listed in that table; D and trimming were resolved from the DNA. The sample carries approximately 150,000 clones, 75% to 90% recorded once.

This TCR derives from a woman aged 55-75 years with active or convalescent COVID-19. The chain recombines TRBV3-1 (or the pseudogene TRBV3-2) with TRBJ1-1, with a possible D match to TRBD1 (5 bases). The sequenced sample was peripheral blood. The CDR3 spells CASSQEGDGEDTEAFF. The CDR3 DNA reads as TGTGCCAGCAGCCAAGAGGGGGATGGGGAGGATACTGAAGCTTTCTTT.